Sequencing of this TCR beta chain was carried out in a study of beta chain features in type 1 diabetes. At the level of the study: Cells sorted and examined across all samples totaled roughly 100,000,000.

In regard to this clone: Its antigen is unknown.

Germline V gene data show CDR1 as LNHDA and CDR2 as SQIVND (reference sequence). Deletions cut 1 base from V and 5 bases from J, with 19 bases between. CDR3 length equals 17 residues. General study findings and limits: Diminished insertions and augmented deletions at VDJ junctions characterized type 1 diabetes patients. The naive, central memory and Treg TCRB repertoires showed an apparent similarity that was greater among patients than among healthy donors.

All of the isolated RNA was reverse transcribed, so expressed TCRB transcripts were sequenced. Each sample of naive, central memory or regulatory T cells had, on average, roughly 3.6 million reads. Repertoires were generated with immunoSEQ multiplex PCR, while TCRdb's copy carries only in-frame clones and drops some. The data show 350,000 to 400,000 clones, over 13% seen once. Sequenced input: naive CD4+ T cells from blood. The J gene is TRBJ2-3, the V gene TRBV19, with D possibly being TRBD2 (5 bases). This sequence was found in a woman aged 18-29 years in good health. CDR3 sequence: CASSIVLAARTGDTQYF. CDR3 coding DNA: TGTGCCAGTAGTATAGTGCTAGCAGCAAGAACGGGAGATACGCAGTATTTT.